Each of the 17 T cell receptor beta chains below was sequenced from the same sample in a study of shared clonotypes between healthy human individuals. Sequencing used immunoSEQ multiplex PCR; TCRdb keeps in-frame clones, though not all of them. The repertoire includes over 1.4 million clones, 95% to 97% of them detected once, and approximately 1.1% sits in the top ten. The sample taken for sequencing was naive CD4+ T cells sorted from blood. Subset described: CD45RA+ positively selected. These receptors originate from a man aged 25 to 40 in good health.

This clone was seen more than once but under ten times. This sample includes further DNA sequences coding for the same CDR3. V usage is TRBV18 and J usage is TRBJ2-5; D uncertain. Germline lookup yields CDR1 KGHSH and CDR2 LQKENI. V lost 1 base to trimming and J lost 5 bases, with 5 bases between them. The CDR3 extends over 12 amino acids. For the CDR3, the DNA is TGTGCCAGCTCACCACGGCGGGAGACCCAGTACTTC. Amino acid sequence: CASSPRRETQYF.

This sequence joins TRBV27 and TRBJ2-2; no clear D. This CDR3 has 16 residues. Trimming stripped 4 bases from V and 0 bases from J, with 12 bases between. Per germline, CDR1 MNHEY and CDR2 SMNVEV (reference sequence). Here the CDR3 reads CASSWQLGANTGELFF. The CDR3 region has the DNA TGTGCCAGCAGTTGGCAGCTTGGGGCGAACACCGGGGAGCTGTTTTTT.

V and J are TRBV7-6 and TRBJ2-7; the D gene is possibly TRBD1 (6 bases). With 1 base removed from V and 3 bases from J, the gap between germline ends came to 13 bases. The CDR3 contains 15 residues. Germline V gives CDR1 SGHVS, CDR2 FNYEAQ. CDR3 bases: TGTGCCAGCAGCTTAGTTAGTCAGGGGAACTACGAGCAGTACTTC. It yields the protein CASSLVSQGNYEQYF.

This clone occurred once. This chain joins TRBV7-8 and TRBJ2-2; D gene uncertain. V was pared by 4 bases and J by 1 base, with 7 bases between. The CDR3 runs to 14 residues. Germline V gives CDR1 SGHVS, CDR2 FQNEAQ. Here the CDR3 reads CASSSPLNTGELFF. The CDR3 DNA is TGTGCCAGCAGCTCGCCCCTGAACACCGGGGAGCTGTTTTTT.

This clone has only one observation. V gene TRBV19 combines with J gene TRBJ2-3; possible D gene TRBD2, 5 bases. Trimming left V 6 bases short and J 4 bases short, with 5 bases between. The CDR3 sequence is 11 residues long. Germline V lookup: CDR1 LNHDA, CDR2 SQIVND (reference sequence). Here the CDR3 reads CASREADTQYF. CDR3 nucleotides: TGTGCCAGTAGGGAGGCAGATACGCAGTATTTT.

To note about this clone: The same CDR3 arises from other DNA sequences in this sample as well. CDR3: CASSLQHNQPQHF. The CDR3 DNA reads as TGTGCCAGCAGCTTACAGCACAATCAGCCCCAGCATTTT. This chain connects TRBV7-3 to TRBJ1-5; D unclear. V was trimmed by 2 bases and J by 3 bases, leaving 5 bases between them. The CDR3 sequence is 13 residues long. Germline CDR1 and CDR2: SGHTA and FQGTGA.

The chain recombines TRBV2 with TRBJ1-5, with 7 bases aligning to TRBD1. From germline, CDR1 is SNHLY and CDR2 FYNNEI. J was trimmed by 6 bases and V by 6 bases; bases with no gene match: 14. CDR3 length: 16 residues. As DNA, the CDR3 is TGTGCCAGCAGCCTCGAGGGGGCGCGGTGGGGTCAGCCCCAGCATTTT. The encoded protein is CASSLEGARWGQPQHF.

The rearrangement joins TRBV2 to TRBJ2-5, with D maybe TRBD1 (6 bases). Germline CDR1 and CDR2: SNHLY and FYNNEI. This CDR3 is built from 13 residues. The ends were cut back, 5 bases at V and 5 bases at J, with 12 bases in the middle. DNA of the CDR3: TGTGCCAGCAGTAACAGGGTCGAGGAGACCCAGTACTTC. Protein product: CASSNRVEETQYF.

The rearrangement joins TRBV4-3 to TRBJ2-2; 8 nucleotides align to TRBD1. The length of the CDR3 is 15 residues. The V and J ends lost 0 bases and 4 bases, in that order; junction bases with no gene match: 1. From germline, CDR1 is LGHNA and CDR2 YSLEER. CDR3 in amino acids: CASSQDRGRTGELFF. DNA for the CDR3: TGCGCCAGCAGCCAAGACAGGGGGCGCACCGGGGAGCTGTTTTTT.

A note on this clone: Other DNA sequences in this sample translate to the same CDR3. The V call is TRBV29-1, the J call TRBJ2-7; D may be TRBD1 or TRBD2 (5 bases each). Germline-derived CDR1 and CDR2 are SQVTM and ANQGSEA. The V gene lost 6 bases and the J gene lost 7 bases, with 13 bases spanning the gap. The CDR3 totals 11 residues. The CDR3 DNA is TGCAGCGTCGTAGGGACGAGAGAGCAGTACTTC. Translation: CSVVGTREQYF.

The chain combines TRBV9 with TRBJ2-1; TRBD2 agrees at 14 bases. Per the germline V gene, CDR1 is SGDLS and CDR2 is YYNGEE. This CDR3 comprises 16 residues. The V segment lost 4 bases and the J segment 7 bases; nucleotides outside the gene matches: 7. In nucleotides, the CDR3 is TGTGCCAGCAGCCCCTCGGGACTAGCGGGAGAGAATGAGCAGTTCTTC. Translating it yields CASSPSGLAGENEQFF.

V gene TRBV19 combines with J gene TRBJ1-2; no clear D. CDR3 length: 15 amino acids. Germline V gene sequence: CDR1 LNHDA, CDR2 SQIVND (reference sequence). The V and J ends lost 0 bases and 4 bases respectively, with 12 bases between them. The CDR3 sequence: CASSIDSGQVYGYTF. The CDR3 DNA reads TGTGCCAGTAGTATAGATTCGGGCCAGGTCTATGGCTACACCTTC.

The V gene is TRBV2, the J gene TRBJ2-2, with a weak D call TRBD1 (5 bases). CDR3 length: 15 residues. Trimming cost V 4 bases and J 2 bases, with 11 bases left between them. Germline V gives CDR1 SNHLY, CDR2 FYNNEI. The CDR3 region has the DNA TGTGCCAGCAGTGCCGCGACAGTCAACACCGGGGAGCTGTTTTTT. Its protein product is CASSAATVNTGELFF.

The chain joins TRBV7-9 to TRBJ2-7; D uncertain. CDR3 size: 12 residues. The V gene's germline CDR1 is SEHNR and CDR2 FQNEAQ (reference sequence). Deletions cut 5 bases from V and 2 bases from J, with 7 bases between. The CDR3 DNA reads TGTGCCAGCAGCCCCGTGGCCTACGAGCAGTACTTC. Protein: CASSPVAYEQYF.

The chain has TRBV19 and TRBJ2-2; a possible D gene is TRBD2 (6 bases). The CDR3 runs 15 residues. V lost 9 bases and J 2 bases, leaving 16 bases between the germline ends. Germline assignment: CDR1 LNHDA and CDR2 SQIVND (reference sequence). The CDR3 loop is CASRDSGTNTGELFF. CDR3 DNA sequence: TGTGCCAGCCGGGACTCCGGAACTAACACCGGGGAGCTGTTTTTT.

The gene calls are TRBV5-4 and TRBJ2-3; D call uncertain. V was trimmed by 6 bases and J by 0 bases, leaving 8 bases between them. The CDR3 is 13 residues long. From germline, CDR1 is SGHNT and CDR2 YYREEE (reference sequence). Here the CDR3 DNA reads TGTGCCAGCATGGACCCCAGCACAGATACGCAGTATTTT. Translated: CASMDPSTDTQYF.

On this clone: Additional DNA sequences in this sample encode the identical CDR3. This chain joins TRBV28 and TRBJ1-5; unclear D gene. Germline assignment: CDR1 MDHEN and CDR2 SYDVKM. This CDR3 contains 14 residues. Trimming removed 2 bases from V and 4 bases from J, with 9 bases in between. The chain's CDR3 is CASSLPGINQPQHF. In DNA, the CDR3 is TGTGCCAGCAGTTTACCGGGGATTAATCAGCCCCAGCATTTT. The full variable domain, with the rest looked up from reference TRBV28 and TRBJ1-5, is DVKVTQSSRYLVKRTGEKVFLECVQDMDHENMFWYRQDPGLGLRLIYFSYDVKMKEKGDIPEGYSVSREKKERFSLILESASTNQTSMYLCASSLPGINQPQHFGDGTRLSIL.